The rows below give T cell receptor beta chains drawn from one sample of a study of cytomegalovirus exposure and HLA in healthy donors. The repertoire was sequenced with immunoSEQ multiplex PCR; TCRdb's copy has only in-frame clones and lacks some. The repertoire includes 250,000 to 400,000 clones, 88% of them detected once, and approximately 0.95% sits in the top ten. The sequenced sample consisted of PBMCs. Every receptor here comes from a man between 25 and 39 years old in good health and CMV-seronegative. The conserved cysteine and the conserved F or W are not part of the CDR3 here. Fields, in order: J gene, V gene, clone size, CDR3 protein. The size of a clone is reported for some rows only, either as once, few or many, or as a class for expanded clones.

j_gene: TRBJ2-7
v_gene: TRBV6-1
abundance: once
CDR3aa: ASSEGQGMIYEQY

j_gene: TRBJ2-7
v_gene: TRBV7-8
abundance: few
CDR3aa: ASSLAGLTYEQY

j_gene: TRBJ1-1
v_gene: TRBV19
abundance: NA
CDR3aa: ASSYATVNTEAF

j_gene: TRBJ2-1
v_gene: TRBV27
abundance: NA
CDR3aa: ASSLDRGTYNEQF

j_gene: TRBJ2-7
v_gene: TRBV6-5
abundance: NA
CDR3aa: ASSSPGTGTYEQY

j_gene: TRBJ2-7
v_gene: TRBV4-1
abundance: few
CDR3aa: ASSHTNKAGYEQY

j_gene: TRBJ2-2
v_gene: TRBV4-2
abundance: NA
CDR3aa: ASTRRLAGLGTGELF

j_gene: TRBJ1-6
v_gene: TRBV27
abundance: NA
CDR3aa: ASSPLQGMYSPLH

j_gene: TRBJ2-7
v_gene: TRBV30
abundance: NA
CDR3aa: AWSVRRDNYEQY

j_gene: TRBJ2-7
v_gene: TRBV7-9
abundance: once
CDR3aa: ASSVDSSSYEQY

j_gene: TRBJ2-3
v_gene: TRBV5-1
abundance: NA
CDR3aa: ASRLGQAPRDTQY

j_gene: TRBJ1-3
v_gene: TRBV19
abundance: NA
CDR3aa: ASSMNGVGNTIY

j_gene: TRBJ2-3
v_gene: TRBV7-8
abundance: NA
CDR3aa: ASSPKGGWDTQY

j_gene: TRBJ1-1
v_gene: TRBV5-1
abundance: NA
CDR3aa: ASTGQGALNTEAF

j_gene: TRBJ2-7
v_gene: TRBV5-5
abundance: NA
CDR3aa: ASSLREFYEQY

j_gene: TRBJ1-5
v_gene: TRBV27
abundance: NA
CDR3aa: ASSLSTENQPQH

j_gene: TRBJ1-6
v_gene: TRBV6-1
abundance: NA
CDR3aa: ASSEEGRGQGSPLH

j_gene: TRBJ2-3
v_gene: TRBV4-3
abundance: NA
CDR3aa: ASSQVGSTDTQY